This TCR beta chain emerged from a study of OX40 agonist ivuxolimab in advanced cancers. The CDR3 extends over 13 amino acids. Germline V gene lookup returns CDR1 SGHVS and CDR2 FQNEAQ. The V gene lost 5 bases and the J gene lost 5 bases, with 12 bases spanning the gap. TCRdb keeps only in-frame clones here, not all; method: immunoSEQ multiplex PCR. The sample includes over 50,000 clones, around 89% of them seen just once. The sequence came from an adult with an advanced solid tumor such as melanoma, head and neck, liver or kidney cancer. This chain connects TRBV7-8 to TRBJ1-1; D ambiguous. Sequencing was performed on CD4+ or CD8+ T cells sorted from blood, taken in a trial of the OX40 agonist ivuxolimab. In DNA, the CDR3 is TGTGCCAGCAGCCCAGACGTATATACTGAAGCTTTCTTT. It codes for CASSPDVYTEAFF. Filled out from reference TRBV7-8 and TRBJ1-1, the complete variable domain reads GAGVSQSPRYKVAKRGQDVALRCDPISGHVSLFWYQQALGQGPEFLTYFQNEAQLDKSGLPSDRFFAERPEGSVSTLKIQRTQQEDSAVYLCASSPDVYTEAFFGQGTRLTVV.